This TCR beta chain stems from a study of blood T cell repertoires in COVID-19. Study at large: COVID-19 samples from acute and convalescent phases originated in the United States, Italy and Spain.

TCRdb keeps only in-frame clones here, not all; method: immunoSEQ multiplex PCR. Of 45,000 to 65,000 clones in the sample, around 81% were seen once. The CDR3 contains 14 residues. The germline V and J ends were trimmed by 3 bases and 6 bases, with 15 bases remaining between them. Germline lookup yields CDR1 DFQATT and CDR2 SNEGSKA (reference sequence). Enrolment of Seattle patients took place during active infection, and they were followed longitudinally. The genes are TRBV20-1 and TRBJ2-4, with a weak D call TRBD2 (5 bases). The clonotype originates from a woman of 80 years or more with COVID-19, enrolled during active disease. Sequencing was carried out using peripheral blood. The CDR3 sequence: CSASSSGLRNIQYF. The CDR3 DNA reads TGCAGTGCTAGTTCGTCGGGGTTAAGAAACATTCAGTACTTC.